The entry below gives a single T cell receptor (beta chain) sequence along with its context. Its matching antigen is unknown. Axillary draining lymph nodes of breast cancer patients supplied the node samples. MiXCR, applied by TCRdb to the multiplex PCR reads, yields one record per CDR3 protein. The sample has roughly 260,000 distinct CDR3 sequences; around 31% are singletons. The CDR3 contains 14 residues. With 1 base removed from V and 4 bases from J, the gap between germline ends came to 8 bases. Per the germline V gene, CDR1 is MGHRA and CDR2 is YSYEKL. These data belong to a study of breast tumors, draining lymph nodes, adjacent tissues. Study-wide findings and caveats: That most tumor T cells come from lymph nodes remained unproven. Tumor and nontumor repertoires were significantly more similar in luminal-like than in basal-like breast cancer. Compared with lymph nodes, tumors were less diverse; compared with nontumor tissue, more.

V usage is TRBV4-1 and J usage is TRBJ1-3; D is unresolved. The TCR was taken from a female donor with breast cancer. Some clones in this sample may be carry-over from other donors' samples. The sample was axillary lymph node tissue. The CDR3 coding sequence is TGCGCCAGCAGCCAAGTTCTCTCGGGAAACACCATATATTTT. Amino acid sequence: CASSQVLSGNTIYF.